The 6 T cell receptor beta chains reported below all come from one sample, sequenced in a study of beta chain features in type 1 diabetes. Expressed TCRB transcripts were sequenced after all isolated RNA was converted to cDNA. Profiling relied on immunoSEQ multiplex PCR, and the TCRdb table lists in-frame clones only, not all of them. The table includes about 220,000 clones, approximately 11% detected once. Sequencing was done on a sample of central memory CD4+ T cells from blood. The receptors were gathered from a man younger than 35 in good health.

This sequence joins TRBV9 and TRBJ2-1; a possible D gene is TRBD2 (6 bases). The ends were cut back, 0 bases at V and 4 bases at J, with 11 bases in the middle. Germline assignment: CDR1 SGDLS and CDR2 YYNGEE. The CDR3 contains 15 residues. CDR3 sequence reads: CASSVAIAEYNEQFF. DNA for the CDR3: TGTGCCAGCAGCGTAGCTATAGCGGAATACAATGAGCAGTTCTTC.

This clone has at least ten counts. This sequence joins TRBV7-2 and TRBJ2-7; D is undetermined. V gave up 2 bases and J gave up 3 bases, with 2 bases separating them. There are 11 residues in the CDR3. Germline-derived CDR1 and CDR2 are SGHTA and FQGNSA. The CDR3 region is CASSLYYEQYF. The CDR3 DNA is TGTGCCAGCAGCTTATACTACGAGCAGTACTTC.

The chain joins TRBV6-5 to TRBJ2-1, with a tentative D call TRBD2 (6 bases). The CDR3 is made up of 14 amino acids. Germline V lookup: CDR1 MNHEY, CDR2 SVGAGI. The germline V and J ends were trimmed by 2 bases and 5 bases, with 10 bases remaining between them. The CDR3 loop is CASSYRGGNNEQFF. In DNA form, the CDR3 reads TGTGCCAGCAGTTACCGAGGAGGGAACAATGAGCAGTTCTTC.

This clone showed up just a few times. As DNA, the CDR3 is TGTGCCAGCAGCGTCTCAGTCTACCAAGAGACCCAGTACTTC. Translating it yields CASSVSVYQETQYF. This sequence joins TRBV5-8 and TRBJ2-5; D ambiguous. The germline gives CDR1 SGHTS, CDR2 YDEGEE. This CDR3 is built from 14 residues. V shed 4 bases and J shed 0 bases, with 10 bases lying between them.

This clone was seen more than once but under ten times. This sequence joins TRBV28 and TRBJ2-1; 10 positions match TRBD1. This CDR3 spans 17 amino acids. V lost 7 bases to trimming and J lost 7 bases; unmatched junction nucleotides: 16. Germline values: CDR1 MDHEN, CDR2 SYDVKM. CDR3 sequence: CASTLSLWDRGGNEQFF. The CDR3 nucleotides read TGTGCCAGCACCCTGAGTTTGTGGGACAGGGGTGGGAATGAGCAGTTCTTC.

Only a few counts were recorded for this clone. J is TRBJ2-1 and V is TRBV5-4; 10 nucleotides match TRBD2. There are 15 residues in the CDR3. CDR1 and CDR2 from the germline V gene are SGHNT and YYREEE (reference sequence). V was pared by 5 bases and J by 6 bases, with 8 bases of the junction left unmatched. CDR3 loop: CASSSPGLARNEQFF. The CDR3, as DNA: TGTGCCAGCAGTTCTCCGGGACTAGCGCGCAATGAGCAGTTCTTC. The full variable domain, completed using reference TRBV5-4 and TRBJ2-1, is ETGVTQSPTHLIKTRGQQVTLRCSSQSGHNTVSWYQQALGQGPQFIFQYYREEENGRGNFPPRFSGLQFPNYSSELNVNALELDDSALYLCASSSPGLARNEQFFGPGTRLTVL.